Presented here are 32 T cell receptor beta chains from one specimen sequenced in a study of blood T cell repertoires in COVID-19. Libraries were prepared by immunoSEQ multiplex PCR; TCRdb keeps only in-frame clonotypes and omits some of them. The repertoire has about 150,000 clones, 70% to 85% of them found once; the top ten carry nearly 10%. The specimen sequenced was peripheral blood. The receptor set was obtained from a woman aged 45-65 years with acute or convalescent COVID-19.

The V and J genes are TRBV7-2 and TRBJ2-1; a weak D match, TRBD1 (6 bases). The CDR3 length is 15 residues. Germline CDR1 is SGHTA and CDR2 is FQGNSA. Trimming cost V 1 base and J 2 bases, with 9 bases left between them. CDR3 in amino acids: CASSLDRDPYNEQFF. The CDR3 bases are TGTGCCAGCAGCTTAGACAGGGACCCCTACAATGAGCAGTTCTTC.

The genes are TRBV27 and TRBJ2-3, with D tentatively TRBD2 (5 bases). Germline lookup yields CDR1 MNHEY and CDR2 SMNVEV (reference sequence). The CDR3 has 13 amino acids. V gave up 3 bases and J gave up 4 bases, with 8 bases separating them. The DNA of the CDR3 is TGTGCCAGCAGTTTTAGAGGGCCAGATACGCAGTATTTT. Its translation is CASSFRGPDTQYF.

The rearrangement uses TRBV19 and TRBJ2-2, with 11 bases lining up with TRBD1. The germline CDR1 and CDR2 sequences are LNHDA and SQIVND (reference sequence). The CDR3 is 17 amino acids. After removal of 3 bases from V and 4 bases from J, the junction contained 7 bases not matched to a gene. The CDR3 nucleotides read TGTGCCAGTAGTATGTCCGGGACAGGGGGTTTCACCGGGGAGCTGTTTTTT. Amino acid sequence: CASSMSGTGGFTGELFF. Filled out from reference TRBV19 and TRBJ2-2, the complete variable domain reads DGGITQSPKYLFRKEGQNVTLSCEQNLNHDAMYWYRQDPGQGLRLIYYSQIVNDFQKGDIAEGYSVSREKKESFPLTVTSAQKNPTAFYLCASSMSGTGGFTGELFFGEGSRLTVL.

This chain joins TRBV7-3 and TRBJ1-3; unclear D gene. The V end lost 2 bases, the J end lost 0 bases, and 8 bases lay between the germline ends. CDR1 and CDR2 (germline): SGHTA, FQGTGA. The CDR3 has 15 amino acids. The CDR3 coding sequence is TGTGCCAGCAGCTTAGCGCATAACTCTGGAAACACCATATATTTT. Its translation: CASSLAHNSGNTIYF.

This clone was recorded a few times. V gene TRBV7-2 combines with J gene TRBJ1-1, with D tentatively TRBD1 (5 bases). V shed 1 base and J shed 5 bases, with 23 bases lying between them. In germline, CDR1 is SGHTA, CDR2 FQGNSA. The CDR3 is 18 residues long. CDR3 nucleotide sequence: TGTGCCAGCAGCTTAGATGGGAGGGCAATTCAGGGAGGAACTGAAGCTTTCTTT. This translates into CASSLDGRAIQGGTEAFF.

V is TRBV10-3 and J is TRBJ2-7, with a weak D call TRBD1 (5 bases). CDR3 size: 15 residues. The germline CDR1 and CDR2 sequences are ENHRY and SYGVKD. V was pared by 4 bases and J by 2 bases, with 15 bases between. Here the CDR3 reads CAISAQGRQTYEQYF. The CDR3 region has the DNA TGTGCCATCAGTGCTCAAGGACGACAGACCTACGAGCAGTACTTC.

The CDR3 nucleotides read TGTGCCAGCAGCGTAGATCCAGGGGAGTGGAATGAGCAGTTCTTC. Translated: CASSVDPGEWNEQFF. The genes are TRBV9 and TRBJ2-1, with a tentative D call TRBD1 (6 bases). Trimming took off 0 bases at V and 7 bases at J, with 14 bases between the two ends. The germline V gene encodes CDR1 SGDLS and CDR2 YYNGEE. The CDR3 sequence is 15 residues long.

V and J are TRBV19 and TRBJ2-2; the match to TRBD1 covers 9 bases. Per the germline V gene, CDR1 is LNHDA and CDR2 is SQIVND (reference sequence). V was clipped by 5 bases and J by 2 bases; unmatched bases: 9. CDR3 length: 17 amino acids. This CDR3 reads CASSQRPDRGNTGELFF. CDR3 nucleotide sequence: TGTGCCAGTAGTCAACGACCGGACAGGGGAAACACCGGGGAGCTGTTTTTT.

The chain has TRBV7-6 and TRBJ2-1, with TRBD1 identical over 7 bases. Germline CDR1 reads SGHVS; CDR2 reads FNYEAQ. CDR3 length: 16 amino acids. The J segment lost 4 bases and the V segment lost 2 bases, leaving 8 bases of the junction unmatched. The CDR3 sequence is CASSLSNRDRYNEQFF. DNA of the CDR3: TGTGCCAGCAGCTTATCGAATCGGGACAGATACAATGAGCAGTTCTTC.

There are a few counts of this clone. The chain has TRBV14 and TRBJ2-1; 10 positions match TRBD2. J was trimmed by 7 bases and V by 3 bases; bases with no gene match: 3. Germline lookup yields CDR1 SGHDN and CDR2 FVKESK. The CDR3 sequence is 14 residues long. The CDR3 region has the DNA TGTGCCAGCAGCCACGGGACTAGCGCGAATGAGCAGTTCTTC. As protein: CASSHGTSANEQFF.

The J gene is TRBJ2-3, the V gene TRBV7-2; 8 positions agree with TRBD1. The V segment lost 5 bases and the J segment 1 base; nucleotides outside the gene matches: 8. The CDR3 has 16 residues. The germline gives CDR1 SGHTA, CDR2 FQGNSA. The CDR3 nucleotides are TGTGCCAGCAGCCTAGAGATGGGACAGGGCACAGATACGCAGTATTTT. Its translation: CASSLEMGQGTDTQYF.

V is TRBV18 and J is TRBJ2-5; the D gene is possibly TRBD2 (6 bases). Trimming took off 2 bases at V and 5 bases at J, with 12 bases between the two ends. Germline CDR1 is KGHSH and CDR2 is LQKENI. The CDR3 contains 14 residues. CDR3 amino acids: CASSPDGSGETQYF. CDR3 nucleotide sequence: TGTGCCAGCTCACCAGATGGGAGCGGGGAGACCCAGTACTTC.

The count of this clone is one. The DNA of the CDR3 is TGTGCCAGCAGCCAAGTCAACAGGAGGGCATATGGCTACACCTTC. This translates into CASSQVNRRAYGYTF. The rearrangement uses TRBV3-1 (or the pseudogene TRBV3-2) and TRBJ1-2; a weak D match, TRBD1 (5 bases). Germline V gene sequence: CDR1 LGHDT, CDR2 YNNKEL (reference sequence). V lost 1 base, J lost 5 bases, and 14 bases lay in between. The CDR3 is made up of 15 amino acids.

This rearrangement joins TRBV10-3 to TRBJ2-3; TRBD2 aligns across 12 bases. CDR3 length: 17 residues. CDR1 and CDR2 from the germline V gene are ENHRY and SYGVKD. After removal of 10 bases from V and 0 bases from J, the junction contained 11 bases not matched to a gene. CDR3 nucleotides: TGTGCCACCGGCAAACTAGCGGGGGGTTTTAGCACAGATACGCAGTATTTT. Protein: CATGKLAGGFSTDTQYF.

The chain uses TRBV19 and TRBJ1-5; 10 bases match TRBD1. Trimming cost V 6 bases and J 5 bases; bases outside gene matches: 13. Germline CDR1 reads LNHDA; CDR2 reads SQIVND (reference sequence). This CDR3 has 17 residues. CDR3 sequence (DNA): TGTGCCAGTAGCCTGTTCGACAGGGGGCGAGGGTATCAGCCCCAGCATTTT. It is translated as CASSLFDRGRGYQPQHF.

V gene TRBV7-9 combines with J gene TRBJ1-3; 8 bases agree with TRBD1. After removal of 8 bases from V and 3 bases from J, the junction contained 6 bases not matched to a gene. Germline assignment: CDR1 SEHNR and CDR2 FQNEAQ (reference sequence). This CDR3 comprises 14 residues. CDR3 loop: CASSTGVFGNTIYF. The CDR3 DNA follows: TGTGCCAGCTCGACAGGGGTCTTTGGAAACACCATATATTTT.

The rearrangement joins TRBV28 to TRBJ2-1; TRBD1 matches 7 bases. The germline CDR1 and CDR2 sequences are MDHEN and SYDVKM. The CDR3 totals 16 residues. The junction had 9 bases not matched to a gene; V was cut back by 6 bases and J by 1 base. The CDR3 here is CASSLNQGVSYNEQFF. The CDR3 DNA reads TGTGCCAGCAGCTTAAATCAGGGGGTTTCCTACAATGAGCAGTTCTTC.

The genes are TRBV5-8 and TRBJ2-7; TRBD2 agrees at 11 bases. The ends lost 4 bases at V and 2 bases at J; junction bases unmatched: 5. Per germline, CDR1 SGHTS and CDR2 YDEGEE. The CDR3 spans 15 residues. The CDR3 DNA reads as TGTGCCAGCAGCCCCCGACTAGCGGGAACCTACGAGCAGTACTTC. Protein: CASSPRLAGTYEQYF.

This clone was seen only once. The chain is built from TRBV9 and TRBJ2-3, with D tentatively TRBD2 (5 bases). V shed 1 base and J shed 0 bases, with 9 bases lying between them. CDR1 is SGDLS and CDR2 is YYNGEE in the germline V gene. This CDR3 comprises 15 residues. CDR3 sequence (DNA): TGTGCCAGCAGCGTACGGGGAACTAGCACAGATACGCAGTATTTT. Its translation: CASSVRGTSTDTQYF.

This clone has just one count. The chain joins TRBV7-2 to TRBJ2-7, with 13 bases matching TRBD2. This CDR3 is 15 amino acids long. V trimming: 5 bases; J trimming: 5 bases; junction bases outside the gene matches: 6. The V gene's germline CDR1 is SGHTA and CDR2 FQGNSA. CDR3 bases: TGTGCCAGCAGCCCCCGGACTAGCGGGGGCAACGAGCAGTACTTC. Encoded protein: CASSPRTSGGNEQYF.

This sequence joins TRBV3-1 (or the pseudogene TRBV3-2) and TRBJ1-2, with no clear D. The V and J ends lost 6 bases and 7 bases respectively, with 12 bases between them. The length of the CDR3 is 12 residues. Germline V gives CDR1 LGHDT, CDR2 YNNKEL (reference sequence). For the CDR3, the DNA is TGTGCCAGCAGTGCAGGTAACGGTGGCTACACCTTC. It yields the protein CASSAGNGGYTF.

The V call is TRBV7-9, the J call TRBJ2-2; D unresolved. This CDR3 region has 13 residues. Per the germline V gene, CDR1 is SEHNR and CDR2 is FQNEAQ (reference sequence). V lost 3 bases, J lost 5 bases, and 7 bases lay in between. The CDR3 sequence is CASSFYKTGELFF. CDR3 in DNA: TGTGCCAGCAGCTTTTATAAAACCGGGGAGCTGTTTTTT.

This rearrangement joins TRBV7-8 to TRBJ2-1; D not resolved. CDR1 is SGHVS and CDR2 is FQNEAQ in the germline V gene. The CDR3 is made up of 11 amino acids. Trimming left V 3 bases short and J 7 bases short, with 4 bases between. CDR3 nucleotide sequence: TGTGCCAGCAGCTTTAGAAATGAGCAGTTCTTC. This codes for CASSFRNEQFF.

In its sample, this clone was seen a few times. This chain connects TRBV25-1 to TRBJ1-1, with 8 bases matching TRBD1. Germline V gene data show CDR1 as MGHDK and CDR2 as SYGVNS. The J segment lost 0 bases and the V segment lost 3 bases, leaving 6 bases of the junction unmatched. The CDR3 sequence is 16 residues long. The CDR3 DNA sequence: TGTGCCAGCAGTGACGGGACAGGATTCATGAACACTGAAGCTTTCTTT. This gives the protein CASSDGTGFMNTEAFF.

The chain has TRBV6-2 or TRBV6-3 and TRBJ2-3; 7 nucleotides line up with TRBD1. Germline assignment: CDR1 MNHEY and CDR2 SVGEGT. V lost 6 bases and J lost 2; bases outside the gene matches: 5. The CDR3 consists of 14 residues. The CDR3 nucleotides read TGTGCCAGCAGCCAACAGGGGTTCACAGATACGCAGTATTTT. Its protein is CASSQQGFTDTQYF.

V and J are TRBV14 and TRBJ1-2; 8 bases line up with TRBD1. V was clipped by 4 bases and J by 4 bases; unmatched bases: 2. Germline CDR1 is SGHDN and CDR2 is FVKESK. CDR3 length: 13 amino acids. CDR3 amino acids: CASSLGQGYGYTF. In nucleotides, the CDR3 is TGTGCCAGCAGCCTCGGACAGGGCTATGGCTACACCTTC.

The chain couples TRBV12-5 to TRBJ2-7, with 12 bases aligning to TRBD1. V lost 6 bases to trimming and J lost 6 bases; unmatched junction nucleotides: 9. This CDR3 has 15 residues. CDR1 and CDR2 from the germline V gene are LGHNT and FRNRAP. The CDR3 is CASGPGTGGPGEQYF. As DNA, the CDR3 is TGTGCTAGTGGACCCGGGACAGGGGGCCCTGGCGAGCAGTACTTC.

The chain recombines TRBV7-8 with TRBJ1-6; TRBD1 agrees at 12 bases. After removal of 5 bases from V and 9 bases from J, the junction contained 8 bases not matched to a gene. This CDR3 contains 16 residues. Germline CDR1 is SGHVS and CDR2 is FQNEAQ. The CDR3 DNA is TGTGCCAGCAGCCAGAGGTGGGACAGGGGGCCTTCACCCCTCCACTTT. Residues: CASSQRWDRGPSPLHF.

The J gene is TRBJ2-1, the V gene TRBV27, with 9 bases matching TRBD2. The CDR3 is made up of 15 amino acids. V lost 3 bases, J lost 5 bases, and 5 bases stayed unmatched. Per germline, CDR1 MNHEY and CDR2 SMNVEV (reference sequence). This chain's CDR3 is CASSFGSGRNNEQFF. In DNA form, the CDR3 reads TGTGCCAGCAGTTTCGGTAGCGGGAGAAACAATGAGCAGTTCTTC.

The chain is built from TRBV4-2 and TRBJ2-5; 8 nucleotides align to TRBD2. Germline V lookup: CDR1 LGHNA, CDR2 YNFKEQ. The J segment lost 1 base and the V segment lost 4 bases, leaving 2 bases of the junction unmatched. This CDR3 contains 14 residues. CDR3 coding DNA: TGTGCCAGCAGCCCCGGGGGGGGCCAAGAGACCCAGTACTTC. Translating gives CASSPGGGQETQYF.

J is TRBJ2-7 and V is TRBV18; TRBD2 agrees at 9 bases. After removal of 3 bases from V and 5 bases from J, the junction contained 14 bases not matched to a gene. CDR1 is KGHSH, CDR2 LQKENI, per germline. The CDR3 has 17 amino acids. Here the CDR3 reads CASSPLLLAGLANEQYF. Written as DNA, the CDR3 is TGTGCCAGCTCACCGCTCCTCCTAGCGGGACTTGCGAACGAGCAGTACTTC.

This chain uses TRBV7-9 with TRBJ1-1; D is perhaps TRBD1 (6 bases). The CDR3 totals 15 residues. Germline V CDR1 and CDR2: SEHNR, FQNEAQ (reference sequence). The germline V and J ends were trimmed by 2 bases and 1 base, with 11 bases remaining between them. CDR3 sequence (DNA): TGTGCCAGCAGCTTATTTTTGGACAGGAACACTGAAGCTTTCTTT. This codes for CASSLFLDRNTEAFF. The full variable domain, completed using reference TRBV7-9 and TRBJ1-1, is DTGVSQNPRHKITKRGQNVTFRCDPISEHNRLYWYRQTLGQGPEFLTYFQNEAQLEKSRLLSDRFSAERPKGSFSTLEIQRTEQGDSAMYLCASSLFLDRNTEAFFGQGTRLTVV.